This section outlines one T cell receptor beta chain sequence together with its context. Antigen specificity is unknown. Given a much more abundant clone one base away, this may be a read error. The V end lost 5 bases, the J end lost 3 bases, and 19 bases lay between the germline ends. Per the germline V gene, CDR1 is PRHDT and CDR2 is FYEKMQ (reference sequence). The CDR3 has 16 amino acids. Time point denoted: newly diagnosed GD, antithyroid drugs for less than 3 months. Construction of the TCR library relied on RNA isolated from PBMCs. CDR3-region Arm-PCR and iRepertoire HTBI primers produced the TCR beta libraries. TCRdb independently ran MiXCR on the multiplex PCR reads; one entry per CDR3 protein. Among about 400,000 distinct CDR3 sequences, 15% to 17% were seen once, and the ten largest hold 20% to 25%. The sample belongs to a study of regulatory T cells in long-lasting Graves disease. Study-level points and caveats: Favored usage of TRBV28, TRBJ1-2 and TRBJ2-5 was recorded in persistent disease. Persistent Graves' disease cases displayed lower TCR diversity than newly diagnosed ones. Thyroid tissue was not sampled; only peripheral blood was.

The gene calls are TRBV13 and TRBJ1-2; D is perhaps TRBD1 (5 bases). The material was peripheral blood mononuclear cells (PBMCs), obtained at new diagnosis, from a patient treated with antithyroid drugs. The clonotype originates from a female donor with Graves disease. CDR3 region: CASSPKRTRLHYGYTF. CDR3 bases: TGTGCCAGCAGCCCTAAGAGGACACGGCTACACTATGGCTACACCTTC.